What follows are 26 T cell receptor beta chains derived from one specimen sequenced in a study of T cell responses to AZD1222 COVID-19 vaccine. Profiling relied on immunoSEQ multiplex PCR, and the TCRdb table lists in-frame clones only, not all of them. The table records some 130,000 clones, around nine tenths of them present only once. The specimen was peripheral blood, collected on day 0 of AZD1222 vaccination. The receptors here all came from an adult in good health.

The chain employs TRBV6-6 and TRBJ1-1, with D perhaps matching TRBD1 (5 bases). This CDR3 comprises 12 residues. The germline gives CDR1 MNHNY, CDR2 SVGAGI (reference sequence). V was trimmed by 2 bases and J by 5 bases, leaving 6 bases between them. The CDR3 bases are TGTGCCAGCAGTTACGGGGGTACTGAAGCTTTCTTT. This codes for CASSYGGTEAFF.

The rearrangement uses TRBV5-5 and TRBJ2-5, with D perhaps TRBD1 (6 bases). The CDR3 is 16 residues long. The ends were cut back, 0 bases at V and 1 base at J, with 13 bases in the middle. Germline-derived CDR1 and CDR2 are SGHKS and YYEKEE (reference sequence). CDR3 coding DNA: TGTGCCAGCAGCTTGGTGGGACATCTATTCCAAGAGACCCAGTACTTC. This codes for CASSLVGHLFQETQYF.

There are a few counts of this clone. For the CDR3, the DNA is TGTGCCAGCAGCCAAGGGGGTACAAGGGTGCTGAACACTGAAGCTTTCTTT. This gives the protein CASSQGGTRVLNTEAFF. The chain carries TRBV3-1 (or the pseudogene TRBV3-2) and TRBJ1-1; D is unresolved. The germline gives CDR1 LGHDT, CDR2 YNNKEL (reference sequence). The CDR3 is 17 residues long. Trimming took 1 base from V and 0 from J, leaving 15 bases between them.

CDR3 DNA sequence: TGTGCCAGCAGAAGGACAGGGGCTTCCCAACTTTACGAGCAGTACTTC. Translated, it gives CASRRTGASQLYEQYF. The chain employs TRBV13 and TRBJ2-7; TRBD1 agrees at 9 bases. Germline values: CDR1 PRHDT, CDR2 FYEKMQ (reference sequence). Trimming cost V 6 bases and J 4 bases; bases outside gene matches: 13. The CDR3 has 16 amino acids.

The chain joins TRBV19 to TRBJ1-2; D not resolved. The CDR3 is 13 residues long. Germline CDR1 is LNHDA and CDR2 is SQIVND (reference sequence). Trimming shortened V by 0 bases and J by 10 bases, and 12 bases separated the two germline ends. The CDR3 reads CASSIDPARDYTF. CDR3 DNA sequence: TGTGCCAGTAGTATAGATCCCGCTCGTGACTACACCTTC. Using reference TRBV19 and TRBJ1-2 for the parts outside the CDR3, the full variable domain is DGGITQSPKYLFRKEGQNVTLSCEQNLNHDAMYWYRQDPGQGLRLIYYSQIVNDFQKGDIAEGYSVSREKKESFPLTVTSAQKNPTAFYLCASSIDPARDYTFGSGTRLTVV.

The V call is TRBV3-1 (or the pseudogene TRBV3-2), the J call TRBJ2-7; 8 bases map to TRBD2. V trimming: 1 base; J trimming: 4 bases; junction bases outside the gene matches: 9. CDR1 and CDR2 from the germline V gene are LGHDT and YNNKEL (reference sequence). CDR3 length: 16 amino acids. Written as DNA, the CDR3 is TGTGCCAGCAGCCAAGGATTACTAGCGGCGGCGTACGAGCAGTACTTC. Translating gives CASSQGLLAAAYEQYF.

The V gene is TRBV3-1 (or the pseudogene TRBV3-2), the J gene TRBJ2-7, with D unclear. The V end was cut by 4 bases, the J end by 5 bases, with 15 bases between. The germline CDR1 and CDR2 sequences are LGHDT and YNNKEL (reference sequence). There are 14 residues in the CDR3. The CDR3 nucleotides are TGTGCCAGCAGCCCCTCGGCGGTCCCTCACGAGCAGTACTTC. Amino acid sequence: CASSPSAVPHEQYF.

The chain uses TRBV2 and TRBJ2-2; 11 bases line up with TRBD2. Germline-derived CDR1 and CDR2 are SNHLY and FYNNEI. The trim removed 0 bases at V and 5 bases at J, leaving 8 bases unmatched. The CDR3 contains 18 residues. CDR3: CASSEAELAGVRTGELFF. In DNA form, the CDR3 reads TGTGCCAGCAGTGAAGCAGAACTAGCGGGAGTCAGGACCGGGGAGCTGTTTTTT.

J is TRBJ1-2 and V is TRBV19; TRBD1 matches 8 bases. V was pared by 3 bases and J by 5 bases, with 11 bases of the junction left unmatched. The CDR3 is 16 amino acids. The germline CDR1 and CDR2 sequences are LNHDA and SQIVND (reference sequence). The CDR3 DNA is TGTGCCAGTAGTATGGGCAGGGGGCTGGTCCCGTATGGCTACACCTTC. Its translation is CASSMGRGLVPYGYTF.

The chain recombines TRBV5-6 with TRBJ1-2; 10 bases are a match to TRBD1. This CDR3 is built from 16 residues. The V segment lost 5 bases and the J segment 7 bases; nucleotides outside the gene matches: 14. CDR1 SGHDT and CDR2 YYEEEE come from the germline V gene. Written as DNA, the CDR3 is TGTGCCAGCAGTTACAGACAGGGGGCGCGTTCGGGTGGCTACACCTTC. Encoded protein: CASSYRQGARSGGYTF. Full variable domain (missing parts from reference TRBV5-6 and TRBJ1-2): DAGVTQSPTHLIKTRGQQVTLRCSPKSGHDTVSWYQQALGQGPQFIFQYYEEEERQRGNFPDRFSGHQFPNYSSELNVNALLLGDSALYLCASSYRQGARSGGYTFGSGTRLTVV.

The rearrangement joins TRBV28 to TRBJ1-3; D unclear. Per germline, CDR1 MDHEN and CDR2 SYDVKM. The CDR3 consists of 11 residues. V lost 8 bases, J lost 7 bases, and 9 bases lay in between. The CDR3 loop is CASQWSNTIYF. The CDR3 DNA reads as TGTGCCAGCCAATGGAGTAACACCATATATTTT.

The chain couples TRBV19 to TRBJ1-5, with D possibly being TRBD1 (5 bases). The CDR3 covers 15 residues. The V gene lost 6 bases and the J gene lost 1 base, with 13 bases spanning the gap. Germline-derived CDR1 and CDR2 are LNHDA and SQIVND (reference sequence). The CDR3 coding sequence is TGTGCCAGTAGGCCGAGGGGCGGGAGCAATCAGCCCCAGCATTTT. This codes for CASRPRGGSNQPQHF.

The CDR3 DNA sequence: TGTGCCAGCAGCCAGCCCCCCGGGACAGGGAGCACAGATACGCAGTATTTT. This sequence encodes CASSQPPGTGSTDTQYF. This chain uses TRBV7-9 with TRBJ2-3, with 9 positions matching TRBD1. The CDR3 contains 17 residues. Trimming cost V 5 bases and J 0 bases; bases outside gene matches: 9. The germline V gene encodes CDR1 SEHNR and CDR2 FQNEAQ (reference sequence).

This chain joins TRBV6-1 and TRBJ2-2; 14 nucleotides align to TRBD2. CDR1 and CDR2 from the germline V gene are MNHNS and SASEGT. Trimming at V came to 4 bases and at J to 1 base, leaving 2 bases not matched to a gene. CDR3 length: 17 residues. CDR3 in DNA: TGTGCCAGCAGTGGGACTAGCGGGGGGTTGAACACCGGGGAGCTGTTTTTT. This sequence encodes CASSGTSGGLNTGELFF.

The chain has TRBV5-6 and TRBJ1-6, with D perhaps TRBD1 (6 bases). Trimming cost V 2 bases and J 7 bases, with 7 bases left between them. Germline loops: CDR1 SGHDT, CDR2 YYEEEE. CDR3 length: 13 amino acids. This CDR3 is CASSFRGNSPLHF. CDR3 DNA: TGTGCCAGCAGCTTTAGGGGGAATTCACCCCTCCACTTT.

This chain joins TRBV7-8 and TRBJ2-5; D is possibly TRBD2 (6 bases). Trimming removed 1 base at V and 1 base at J, with 16 bases between. Germline assignment: CDR1 SGHVS and CDR2 FQNEAQ. The length of the CDR3 is 17 residues. The CDR3 DNA follows: TGTGCCAGCAGCTTAGGGTTTAGCGGAGCCATCCAAGAGACCCAGTACTTC. Translation gives CASSLGFSGAIQETQYF.

The chain links TRBV27 to TRBJ1-1; 7 positions match TRBD1. There are 14 residues in the CDR3. Germline CDR1 reads MNHEY; CDR2 reads SMNVEV (reference sequence). The ends lost 8 bases at V and 0 bases at J; junction bases unmatched: 6. Written as DNA, the CDR3 is TGTGCCAGCCGACAGGGACCACTGAACACTGAAGCTTTCTTT. Residues: CASRQGPLNTEAFF.

The CDR3, as DNA: TGCGCCAGCAGCTTGGTGGTACGAGGCAGGGGGCGAGAAACTGAAGCTTTCTTT. Amino acids: CASSLVVRGRGRETEAFF. The V and J genes are TRBV5-1 and TRBJ1-1; 8 positions agree with TRBD1. V shed 0 bases, J shed 5 bases, and the junction held 15 bases outside the gene matches. Germline V gene data show CDR1 as SGHRS and CDR2 as YFSETQ. CDR3 length equals 18 residues.

The rearrangement joins TRBV6-6 to TRBJ1-1, with D perhaps matching TRBD1 (5 bases). The V end was cut by 4 bases, the J end by 5 bases, with 14 bases between. Per germline, CDR1 MNHNY and CDR2 SVGAGI (reference sequence). This CDR3 has 14 residues. The CDR3 reads CASSSTRAGTEAFF. CDR3 in DNA: TGTGCCAGCAGTTCCACGCGGGCAGGGACTGAAGCTTTCTTT.

This clone was found a few times. The chain joins TRBV10-3 to TRBJ2-1; no clear D gene. V gave up 7 bases and J gave up 2 bases, with 15 bases separating them. Germline CDR1 reads ENHRY; CDR2 reads SYGVKD. CDR3 size: 15 residues. The CDR3, as DNA: TGTGCCATCACCCAGACTGTTTCACCCTACAATGAGCAGTTCTTC. It specifies CAITQTVSPYNEQFF.

This clone was seen more than once but under ten times. In DNA, the CDR3 is TGTGCCAGCAGCTTAGACACCGGGGAGCTGTTTTTT. Protein product: CASSLDTGELFF. The rearrangement uses TRBV7-2 and TRBJ2-2, with D unresolved. V lost 1 base, J lost 3 bases, and 0 bases lay in between. Per germline, CDR1 SGHTA and CDR2 FQGNSA. This CDR3 has 12 residues.

This sequence joins TRBV19 and TRBJ1-5; perhaps TRBD1 as D (6 bases). The CDR3 is 16 residues long. Germline V CDR1 and CDR2: LNHDA, SQIVND (reference sequence). The V gene lost 4 bases and the J gene lost 7 bases, with 20 bases spanning the gap. The CDR3: CASSTQLDRRIQPQHF. The CDR3 nucleotides read TGTGCCAGTAGTACCCAACTAGACAGGAGAATCCAGCCCCAGCATTTT.

The chain carries TRBV5-6 and TRBJ1-1, with D unclear. Trimming took off 0 bases at V and 3 bases at J, with 6 bases between the two ends. Germline CDR1 SGHDT, CDR2 YYEEEE. CDR3 size: 13 residues. The DNA of the CDR3 is TGTGCCAGCAGCTTGGACCGCCACACTGAAGCTTTCTTT. Translating it yields CASSLDRHTEAFF.

The rearrangement joins TRBV29-1 to TRBJ2-7, with D possibly matching TRBD2 (7 bases). CDR3 length equals 15 residues. Germline-derived CDR1 and CDR2 are SQVTM and ANQGSEA. V lost 6 bases, J lost 4 bases, and 22 bases lay in between. The CDR3 nucleotides are TGCAGCGTAGAGGGGGGGCCCCCGGGAGGTTACGAGCAGTACTTC. Encoded protein: CSVEGGPPGGYEQYF.

This clone is a singleton in its sample. This chain links TRBV30 with TRBJ2-5; TRBD2 agrees at 14 bases. Germline V CDR1 and CDR2: GTSNPN, SVGIG (reference sequence). V was pared by 6 bases and J by 7 bases, with 7 bases of the junction left unmatched. The CDR3 contains 14 residues. CDR3 amino acids: CACRLAGGPGTQYF. For the CDR3, the DNA is TGTGCCTGTCGACTAGCGGGAGGGCCGGGGACCCAGTACTTC.

This clone has a count of ten or more. This chain connects TRBV10-3 to TRBJ2-7, with 14 bases identical to TRBD2. There are 17 residues in the CDR3. Germline lookup yields CDR1 ENHRY and CDR2 SYGVKD. V lost 3 bases and J lost 4; bases outside the gene matches: 8. This CDR3 is CAISDNRGLAGVYEQYF. The DNA for the CDR3 is TGTGCCATCAGTGACAATAGGGGACTAGCGGGAGTATACGAGCAGTACTTC.